One and the same sample provided the 9 T cell receptor beta chains below, sequenced in a study of OX40 agonist ivuxolimab in advanced cancers. Clones were read by immunoSEQ multiplex PCR, and TCRdb kept only the in-frame ones, dropping some. The sample holds 55,000 to 80,000 clones; around 80% are singletons and the top ten take less than 3%. Sequenced material: CD4+ or CD8+ T cells sorted from blood, taken in a trial of the OX40 agonist ivuxolimab. The source of these receptors is an adult with an advanced solid tumor such as melanoma, head and neck, liver or kidney cancer.

The rearrangement joins TRBV5-4 to TRBJ1-6; tentatively, D is TRBD1 (6 bases). The CDR3 has 15 residues. The V end was cut by 3 bases, the J end by 10 bases, with 17 bases between. Germline CDR1 is SGHNT and CDR2 is YYREEE (reference sequence). The CDR3 nucleotides are TGTGCCAGCAGCTCAGCTGGACAGATAGACTCACCCCTCCACTTT. It yields the protein CASSSAGQIDSPLHF. Looking up the rest from reference TRBV5-4 and TRBJ1-6 gives the full variable domain: ETGVTQSPTHLIKTRGQQVTLRCSSQSGHNTVSWYQQALGQGPQFIFQYYREEENGRGNFPPRFSGLQFPNYSSELNVNALELDDSALYLCASSSAGQIDSPLHFGNGTRLTVT.

The chain carries TRBV12-5 and TRBJ1-2; TRBD1 matches 7 bases. V was pared by 1 base and J by 6 bases, with 11 bases of the junction left unmatched. CDR3 length: 16 amino acids. Germline lookup yields CDR1 LGHNT and CDR2 FRNRAP. The CDR3 loop reads CASGLGYRDRRNGYTF. For the CDR3, the DNA is TGTGCTAGTGGTTTGGGATACCGGGACAGAAGAAATGGCTACACCTTC. The full variable domain, with the rest looked up from reference TRBV12-5 and TRBJ1-2, is DARVTQTPRHKVTEMGQEVTMRCQPILGHNTVFWYRQTMMQGLELLAYFRNRAPLDDSGMPKDRFSAEMPDATLATLKIQPSEPRDSAVYFCASGLGYRDRRNGYTFGSGTRLTVV.

The V gene is TRBV9, the J gene TRBJ1-5, with a weak D call TRBD1 (6 bases). Germline V gene data show CDR1 as SGDLS and CDR2 as YYNGEE. The CDR3 length is 15 residues. V was pared by 0 bases and J by 4 bases, with 11 bases between. In DNA form, the CDR3 reads TGTGCCAGCAGCGTAGCCGCAGGGGCAAATCAGCCCCAGCATTTT. Translated, it gives CASSVAAGANQPQHF.

V and J are TRBV18 and TRBJ2-1; D possibly corresponds to TRBD2 (6 bases). The V and J ends lost 4 bases and 6 bases respectively, with 13 bases between them. Germline CDR1 and CDR2: KGHSH and LQKENI. The CDR3 loop spans 14 amino acids. This CDR3 reads CASSRGDSGNEQFF. The CDR3 DNA sequence: TGTGCCAGCTCACGAGGCGATAGCGGCAATGAGCAGTTCTTC.

This clone occurred once. V usage is TRBV15 and J usage is TRBJ2-1, with D hard to call. The CDR3 runs to 11 residues. The germline V gene encodes CDR1 LNHNV and CDR2 YYDKDF (reference sequence). V was shortened by 5 bases and J by 1 base, with 0 bases between the two germline ends. CDR3 in DNA: TGTGCCACCAGCTCCTACAATGAGCAGTTCTTC. This sequence encodes CATSSYNEQFF.

The chain employs TRBV2 and TRBJ2-1, with D unclear. The CDR3 sequence is 11 residues long. Germline V gives CDR1 SNHLY, CDR2 FYNNEI. V was pared by 8 bases and J by 7 bases, with 9 bases between. CDR3 region: CASLLVNEQFF. The CDR3 nucleotides read TGTGCCAGCTTGTTAGTGAATGAGCAGTTCTTC.

This clone was observed once. This chain connects TRBV11-2 to TRBJ2-1; D not certain. Trimming pared 5 bases from V and 2 bases from J, leaving 7 bases between. This CDR3 is 13 amino acids long. Germline CDR1 is SGHAT and CDR2 is FQNNGV. CDR3 coding DNA: TGTGCCAGCAGCCCCCCAGCCTACAATGAGCAGTTCTTC. Translating gives CASSPPAYNEQFF.

The CDR3 is CASSAGVNTEAFF. CDR3 bases: TGTGCCAGCAGCGCCGGGGTGAACACTGAAGCTTTCTTT. This sequence joins TRBV11-2 and TRBJ1-1; D is uncertain. Germline V lookup: CDR1 SGHAT, CDR2 FQNNGV. Trimming cost V 5 bases and J 0 bases, with 7 bases left between them. The CDR3 runs 13 residues.

This chain links TRBV12-5 with TRBJ2-3; either TRBD1 or TRBD2 may supply D (5 bases each). Germline V gene sequence: CDR1 LGHNT, CDR2 FRNRAP. The CDR3 length is 17 residues. V shed 0 bases and J shed 0 bases, with 13 bases lying between them. The CDR3 protein is CASGLVRGVPSTDTQYF. CDR3 nucleotides: TGTGCTAGTGGTTTGGTACGAGGGGTTCCTAGCACAGATACGCAGTATTTT.